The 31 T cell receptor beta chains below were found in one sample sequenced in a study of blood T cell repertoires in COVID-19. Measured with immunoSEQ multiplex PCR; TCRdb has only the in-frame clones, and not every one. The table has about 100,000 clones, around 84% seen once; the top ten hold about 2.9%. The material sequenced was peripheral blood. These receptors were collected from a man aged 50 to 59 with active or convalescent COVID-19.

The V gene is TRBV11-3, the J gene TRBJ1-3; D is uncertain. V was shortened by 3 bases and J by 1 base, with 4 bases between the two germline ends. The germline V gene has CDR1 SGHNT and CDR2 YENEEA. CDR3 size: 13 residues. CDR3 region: CASSLTSGNTIYF. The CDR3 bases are TGTGCCAGCAGCTTGACATCTGGAAACACCATATATTTT.

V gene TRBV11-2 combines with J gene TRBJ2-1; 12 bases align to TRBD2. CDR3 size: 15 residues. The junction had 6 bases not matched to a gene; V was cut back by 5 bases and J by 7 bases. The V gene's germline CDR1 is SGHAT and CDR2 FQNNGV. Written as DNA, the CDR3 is TGTGCCAGCAGCCCTAGCGGGGGGGCCGTGAATGAGCAGTTCTTC. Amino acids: CASSPSGGAVNEQFF.

CDR3 in amino acids: CASSRGGGAANSPLHF. CDR3 nucleotides: TGTGCCAGCAGCCGTGGTGGGGGCGCGGCGAATTCACCCCTCCACTTT. The chain employs TRBV2 and TRBJ1-6; a weak D match, TRBD1 (6 bases). Trimming took off 6 bases at V and 7 bases at J, with 19 bases between the two ends. Germline values: CDR1 SNHLY, CDR2 FYNNEI. The CDR3 spans 16 residues.

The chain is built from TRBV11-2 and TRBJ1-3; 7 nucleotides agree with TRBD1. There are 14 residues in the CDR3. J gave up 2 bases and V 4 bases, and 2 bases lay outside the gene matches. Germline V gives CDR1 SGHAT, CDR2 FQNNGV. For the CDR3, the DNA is TGTGCCAGCAGCTCGCAGGGGGCTGGAAACACCATATATTTT. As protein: CASSSQGAGNTIYF.

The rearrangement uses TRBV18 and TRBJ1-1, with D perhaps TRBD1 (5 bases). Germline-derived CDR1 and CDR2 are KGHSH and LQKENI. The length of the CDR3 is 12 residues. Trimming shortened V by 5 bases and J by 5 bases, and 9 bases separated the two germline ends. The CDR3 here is CASSGGGTEAFF. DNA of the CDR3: TGTGCCAGCTCAGGTGGGGGGACTGAAGCTTTCTTT.

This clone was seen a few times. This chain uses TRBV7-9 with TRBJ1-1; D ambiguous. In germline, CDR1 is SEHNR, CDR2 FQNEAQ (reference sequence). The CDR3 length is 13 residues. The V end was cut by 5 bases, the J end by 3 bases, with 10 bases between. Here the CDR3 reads CASSQEADTEAFF. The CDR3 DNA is TGTGCCAGCAGCCAAGAAGCTGACACTGAAGCTTTCTTT. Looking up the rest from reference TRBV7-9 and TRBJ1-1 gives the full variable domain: DTGVSQNPRHKITKRGQNVTFRCDPISEHNRLYWYRQTLGQGPEFLTYFQNEAQLEKSRLLSDRFSAERPKGSFSTLEIQRTEQGDSAMYLCASSQEADTEAFFGQGTRLTVV.

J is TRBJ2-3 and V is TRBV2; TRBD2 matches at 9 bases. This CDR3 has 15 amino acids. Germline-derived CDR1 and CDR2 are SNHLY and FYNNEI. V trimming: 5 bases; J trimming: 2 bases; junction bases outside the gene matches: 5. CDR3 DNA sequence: TGTGCCAGCAGTCCCGGGACTAGCTACACAGATACGCAGTATTTT. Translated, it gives CASSPGTSYTDTQYF.

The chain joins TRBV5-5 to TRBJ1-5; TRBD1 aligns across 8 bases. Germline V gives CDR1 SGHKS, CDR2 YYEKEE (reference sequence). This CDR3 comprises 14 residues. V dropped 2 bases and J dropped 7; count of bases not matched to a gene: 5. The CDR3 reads CASSLQGEGQPQHF. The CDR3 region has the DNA TGTGCCAGCAGCTTACAGGGGGAAGGCCAGCCCCAGCATTTT.

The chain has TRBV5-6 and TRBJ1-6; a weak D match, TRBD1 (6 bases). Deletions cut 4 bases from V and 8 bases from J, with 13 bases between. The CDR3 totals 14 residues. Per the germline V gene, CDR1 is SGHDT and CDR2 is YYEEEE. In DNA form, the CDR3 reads TGTGCCAGCAGCCCCGGGACACTAGATTCACCCCTCCACTTT. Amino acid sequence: CASSPGTLDSPLHF.

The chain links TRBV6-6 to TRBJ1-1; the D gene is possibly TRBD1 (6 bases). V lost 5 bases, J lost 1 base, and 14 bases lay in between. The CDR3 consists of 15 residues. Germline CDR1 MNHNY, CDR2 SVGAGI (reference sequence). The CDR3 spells CASSTPLTGNTEAFF. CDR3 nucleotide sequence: TGTGCCAGCAGTACTCCTTTGACAGGGAACACTGAAGCTTTCTTT.

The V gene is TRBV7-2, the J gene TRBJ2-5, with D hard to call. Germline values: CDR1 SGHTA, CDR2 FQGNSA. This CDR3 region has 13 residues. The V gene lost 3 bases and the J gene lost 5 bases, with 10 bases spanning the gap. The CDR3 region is CASSFSSRETQYF. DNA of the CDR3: TGTGCCAGCAGCTTCAGTTCTCGCGAGACCCAGTACTTC.

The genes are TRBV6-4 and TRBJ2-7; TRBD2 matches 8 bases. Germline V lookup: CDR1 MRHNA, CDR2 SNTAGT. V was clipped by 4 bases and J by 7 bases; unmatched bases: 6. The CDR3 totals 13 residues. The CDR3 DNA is TGTGCCAGCAGTGCTAAGCGGGGGAGGGAGCAGTACGTC. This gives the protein CASSAKRGREQYV.

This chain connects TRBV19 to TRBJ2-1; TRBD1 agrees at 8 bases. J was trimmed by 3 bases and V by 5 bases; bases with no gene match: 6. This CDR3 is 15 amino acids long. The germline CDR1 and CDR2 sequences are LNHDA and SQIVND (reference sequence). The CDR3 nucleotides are TGTGCCAGTAGTCCCCCAGGGGGCCTCTACAATGAGCAGTTCTTC. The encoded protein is CASSPPGGLYNEQFF.

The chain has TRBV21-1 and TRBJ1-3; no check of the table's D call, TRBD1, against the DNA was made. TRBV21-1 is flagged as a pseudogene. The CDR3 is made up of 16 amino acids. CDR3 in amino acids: CASSNWDTASGNTIYF. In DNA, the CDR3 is TGTGCCAGCAGCAACTGGGACACAGCCTCTGGAAACACCATATATTTT.

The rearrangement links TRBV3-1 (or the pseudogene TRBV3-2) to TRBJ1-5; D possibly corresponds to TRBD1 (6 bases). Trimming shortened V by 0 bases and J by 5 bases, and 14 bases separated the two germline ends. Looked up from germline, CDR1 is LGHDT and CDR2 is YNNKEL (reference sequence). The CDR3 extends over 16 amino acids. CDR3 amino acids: CASSQDLGGAYQPQHF. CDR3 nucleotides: TGTGCCAGCAGCCAAGATTTGGGGGGGGCGTATCAGCCCCAGCATTTT.

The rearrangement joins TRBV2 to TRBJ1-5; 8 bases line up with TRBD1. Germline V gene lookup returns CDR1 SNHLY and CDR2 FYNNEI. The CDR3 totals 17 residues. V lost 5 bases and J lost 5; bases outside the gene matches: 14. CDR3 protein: CASSQTLGTGFDQPQHF. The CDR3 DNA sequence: TGTGCCAGCAGTCAGACACTTGGGACAGGATTCGATCAGCCCCAGCATTTT.

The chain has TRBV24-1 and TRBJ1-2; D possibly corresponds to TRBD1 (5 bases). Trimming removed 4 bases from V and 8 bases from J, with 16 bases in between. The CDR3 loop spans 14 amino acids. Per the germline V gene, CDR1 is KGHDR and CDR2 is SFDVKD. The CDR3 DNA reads TGTGCCACCAGTGACCCTCAGGCAGGGCACGGCTACACCTTC. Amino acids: CATSDPQAGHGYTF.

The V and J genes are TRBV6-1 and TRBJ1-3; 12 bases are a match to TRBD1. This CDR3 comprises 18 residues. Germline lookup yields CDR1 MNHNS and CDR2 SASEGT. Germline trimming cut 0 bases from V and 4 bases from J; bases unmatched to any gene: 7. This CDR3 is CASSEAQGQGARGNTIYF. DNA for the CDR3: TGTGCCAGCAGTGAAGCGCAGGGACAGGGGGCACGGGGAAACACCATATATTTT.

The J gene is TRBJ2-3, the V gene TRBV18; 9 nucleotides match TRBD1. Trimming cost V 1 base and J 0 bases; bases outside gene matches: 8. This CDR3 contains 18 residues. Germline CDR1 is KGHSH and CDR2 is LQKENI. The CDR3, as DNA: TGTGCCAGCTCACCACGACAGGGGGATCCCCTTAGCACAGATACGCAGTATTTT. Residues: CASSPRQGDPLSTDTQYF.

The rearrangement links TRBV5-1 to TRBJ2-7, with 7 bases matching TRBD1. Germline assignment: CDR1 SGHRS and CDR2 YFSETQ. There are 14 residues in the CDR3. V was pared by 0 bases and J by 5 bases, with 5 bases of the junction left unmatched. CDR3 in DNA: TGCGCCAGCAGCTTGGGAAGAGGGGGCGACGAGCAGTACTTC. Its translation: CASSLGRGGDEQYF.

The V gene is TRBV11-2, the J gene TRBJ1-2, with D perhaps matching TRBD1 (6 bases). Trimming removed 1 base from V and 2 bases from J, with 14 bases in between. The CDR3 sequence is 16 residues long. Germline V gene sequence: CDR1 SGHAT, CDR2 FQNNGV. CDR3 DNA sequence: TGTGCCAGCAGCTTAGCGTCCTGGGACATCAACTATGGCTACACCTTC. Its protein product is CASSLASWDINYGYTF.

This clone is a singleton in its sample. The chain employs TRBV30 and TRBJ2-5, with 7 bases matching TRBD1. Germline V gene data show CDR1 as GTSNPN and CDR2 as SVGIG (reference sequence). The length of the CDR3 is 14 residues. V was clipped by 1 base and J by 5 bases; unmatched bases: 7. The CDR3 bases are TGTGCCTGGAGTGCGACAGGGCTTTTGGAGACCCAGTACTTC. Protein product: CAWSATGLLETQYF.

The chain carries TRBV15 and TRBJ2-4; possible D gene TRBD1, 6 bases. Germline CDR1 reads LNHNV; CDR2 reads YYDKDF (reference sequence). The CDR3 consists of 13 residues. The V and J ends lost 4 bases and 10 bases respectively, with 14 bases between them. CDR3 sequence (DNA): TGTGCCACCAGCACGGCAGGGGCGTGGATTCAGTACTTC. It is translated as CATSTAGAWIQYF.

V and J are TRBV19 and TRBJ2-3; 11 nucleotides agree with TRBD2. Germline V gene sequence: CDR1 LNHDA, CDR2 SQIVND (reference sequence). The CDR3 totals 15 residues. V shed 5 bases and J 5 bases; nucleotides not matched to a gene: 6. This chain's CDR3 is CASSRSGGEGDTQYF. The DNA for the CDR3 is TGTGCCAGTAGTCGTAGCGGGGGGGAGGGAGATACGCAGTATTTT. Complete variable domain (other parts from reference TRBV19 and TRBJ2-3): DGGITQSPKYLFRKEGQNVTLSCEQNLNHDAMYWYRQDPGQGLRLIYYSQIVNDFQKGDIAEGYSVSREKKESFPLTVTSAQKNPTAFYLCASSRSGGEGDTQYFGPGTRLTVL.

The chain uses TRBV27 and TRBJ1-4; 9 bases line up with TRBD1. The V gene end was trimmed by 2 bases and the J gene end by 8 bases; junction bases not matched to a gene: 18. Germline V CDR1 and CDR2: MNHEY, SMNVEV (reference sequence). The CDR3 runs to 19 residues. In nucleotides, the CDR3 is TGTGCCAGCAGTTTAGGTTTGGGGCCCCAGGGACAGGGATTCGAAAAACTGTTTTTT. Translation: CASSLGLGPQGQGFEKLFF.

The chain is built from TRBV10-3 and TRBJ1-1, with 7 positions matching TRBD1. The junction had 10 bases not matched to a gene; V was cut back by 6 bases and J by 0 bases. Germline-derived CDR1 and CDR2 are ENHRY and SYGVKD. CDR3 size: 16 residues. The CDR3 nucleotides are TGTGCCATCAGCTGGAGGGCGGGACAGATGAACACTGAAGCTTTCTTT. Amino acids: CAISWRAGQMNTEAFF.

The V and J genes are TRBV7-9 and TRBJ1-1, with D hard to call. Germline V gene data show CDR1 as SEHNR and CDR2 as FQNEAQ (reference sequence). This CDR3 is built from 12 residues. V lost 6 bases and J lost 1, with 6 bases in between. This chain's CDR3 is CASRRENTEAFF. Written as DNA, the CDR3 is TGTGCCAGCAGACGGGAGAACACTGAAGCTTTCTTT.

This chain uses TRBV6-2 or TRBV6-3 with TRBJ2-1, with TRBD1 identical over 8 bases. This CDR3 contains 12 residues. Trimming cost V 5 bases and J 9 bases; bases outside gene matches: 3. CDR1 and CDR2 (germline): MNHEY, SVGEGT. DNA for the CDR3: TGTGCCAGCAGTCCACAGGGGGTTGAGCAGTTCTTC. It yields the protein CASSPQGVEQFF.

The CDR3 spells CASSQDQASGGSKYF. The CDR3 DNA sequence: TGCGCCAGCAGCCAAGATCAGGCTAGCGGGGGGTCCAAGTACTTC. The chain is built from TRBV4-3 and TRBJ2-7; 11 bases agree with TRBD2. This CDR3 spans 15 amino acids. In germline, CDR1 is LGHNA, CDR2 YSLEER. The junction had 9 bases not matched to a gene; V was cut back by 0 bases and J by 11 bases.

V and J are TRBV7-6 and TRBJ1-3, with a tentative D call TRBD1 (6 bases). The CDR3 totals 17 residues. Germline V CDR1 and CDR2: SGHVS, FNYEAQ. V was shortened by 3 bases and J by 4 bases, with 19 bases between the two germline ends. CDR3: CASSLGPIQGNGNTIYF. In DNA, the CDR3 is TGTGCCAGCAGCTTGGGACCTATACAGGGTAACGGAAACACCATATATTTT.

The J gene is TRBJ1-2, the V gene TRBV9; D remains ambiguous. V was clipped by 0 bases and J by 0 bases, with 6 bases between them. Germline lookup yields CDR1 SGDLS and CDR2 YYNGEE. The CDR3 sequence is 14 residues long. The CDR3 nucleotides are TGTGCCAGCAGCGTAGACACGACTAACTATGGCTACACCTTC. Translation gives CASSVDTTNYGYTF.